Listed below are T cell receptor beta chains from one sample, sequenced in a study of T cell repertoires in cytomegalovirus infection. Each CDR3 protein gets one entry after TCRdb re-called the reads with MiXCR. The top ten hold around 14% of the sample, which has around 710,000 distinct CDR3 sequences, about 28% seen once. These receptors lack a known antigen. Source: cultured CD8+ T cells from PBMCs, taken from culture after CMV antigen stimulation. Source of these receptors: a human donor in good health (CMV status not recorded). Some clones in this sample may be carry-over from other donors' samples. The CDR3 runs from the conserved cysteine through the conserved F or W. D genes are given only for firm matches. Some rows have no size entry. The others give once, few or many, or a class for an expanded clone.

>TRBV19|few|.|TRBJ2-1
TGTGCCAGTAGTCCTAACCTTAATGTTTGGACCTACAATGAGCAGTTCTTC
CASSPNLNVWTYNEQFF
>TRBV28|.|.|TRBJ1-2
TGTGCCAGCAGTTTGTACAGGGAGGGCGATGGCTACACCTTC
CASSLYREGDGYTF
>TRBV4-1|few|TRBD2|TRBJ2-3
TGCGCCAGCAGCACCCTAGCGGGGACTAGCACAGATACGCAGTATTTT
CASSTLAGTSTDTQYF
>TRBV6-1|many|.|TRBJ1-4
TGTGCCAGCAGTGAAAGCTTGGGGACGCTCGAGGTAGAAAAACTGTTTTTT
CASSESLGTLEVEKLFF
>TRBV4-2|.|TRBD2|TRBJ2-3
TGTGCCAGCAGCCAAGATCACGTAGGCGGGGGTCGGACAGATACGCAGTATTTT
CASSQDHVGGGRTDTQYF
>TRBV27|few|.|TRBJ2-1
TGTGCCAGCAGTATTGGTATAGCGGTCGAGCAGTTCTTC
CASSIGIAVEQFF
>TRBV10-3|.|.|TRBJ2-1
TGTGCCATCAGTGGAGTCCGTACGAAGGATGAGCAGTTCTTC
CAISGVRTKDEQFF
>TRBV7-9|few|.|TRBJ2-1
TGTGCCAGCAGCTTAGATGGCCAGTACAATGAGCAGTTCTTC
CASSLDGQYNEQFF
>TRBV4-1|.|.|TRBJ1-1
TGCGTCAGCAGCCAAGAGCGGAACCCCACTGAAGCTTTCTTT
CVSSQERNPTEAFF
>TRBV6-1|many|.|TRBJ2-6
TGTGCCAGCAGCTTGGACAGCTCTGGGGCCAACGTCCTGACTTTC
CASSLDSSGANVLTF
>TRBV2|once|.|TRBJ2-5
TGTGCCAGCCTCGTGCCGGGGCGAGAGACCCAGTACTTC
CASLVPGRETQYF
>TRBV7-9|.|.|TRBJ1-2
TGTGCCAGCAGCGCGGCAGGGGAACCTTATGGCTACACCTTC
CASSAAGEPYGYTF
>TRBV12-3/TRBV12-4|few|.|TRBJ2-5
TGTGCCAGCAGTCTAAGGACAGCTTTACAAGAGACCCAGTACTTC
CASSLRTALQETQYF
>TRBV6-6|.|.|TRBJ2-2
TGTGCCAGCAGTTACCACAGAACTAACACCGGGGAGCTGTTTTTT
CASSYHRTNTGELFF
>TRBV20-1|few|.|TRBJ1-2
TGCAGTGTTGAGGGGATCGAGGCAGCTGGGGACTATGGCTACACCTTC
CSVEGIEAAGDYGYTF
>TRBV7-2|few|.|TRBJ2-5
TGTGCCATCGCCCGGGGCTTGGAGACCCAGTACTTC
CAIARGLETQYF
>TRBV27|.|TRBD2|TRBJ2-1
TGTGCCAGCGCTAGCGGAAATGAGCAGTTCTTC
CASASGNEQFF
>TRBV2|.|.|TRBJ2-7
TGTGCCAGTGGACAAGCCTACGAGCAGTACTTC
CASGQAYEQYF
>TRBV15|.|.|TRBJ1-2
TGTGCCACCAGCAGAATACAGGGATATGGCTACACCTTC
CATSRIQGYGYTF
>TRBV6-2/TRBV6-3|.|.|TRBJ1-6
TGTGCCAGCAGCTGGACAGAGGAGAATTCACCCCTCCACTTT
CASSWTEENSPLHF
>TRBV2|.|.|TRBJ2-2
TGTGCCATCCAGAACACCGGGACCGCGAACACCGGGGAGCTGTTTTTT
CAIQNTGTANTGELFF
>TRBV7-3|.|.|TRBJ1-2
TGTGCCAGCAGCTTAGCCAGGGAATATGGCTACACCTTC
CASSLAREYGYTF
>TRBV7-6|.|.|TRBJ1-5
TGTGCCAGCAACTCGGGAATTGGCAATCAGCCCCAGCATTTT
CASNSGIGNQPQHF
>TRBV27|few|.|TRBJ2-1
TGTGCCACCTCGGGGGACATCTACAATGAGCAGTTCTTC
CATSGDIYNEQFF
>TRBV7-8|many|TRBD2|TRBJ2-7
TGTGCCAGCAGCTTCCCGGGGCTAGCGGGGGAGAACGAGCAGTACTTC
CASSFPGLAGENEQYF
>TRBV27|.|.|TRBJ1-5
TGTGCCAGCAGTTTAAATAGGGGGGACCAGCCCCAGCATTTT
CASSLNRGDQPQHF
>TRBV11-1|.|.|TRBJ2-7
TGTGCCAGCAGCTTATTGGGATGGGACGAGCAGTACTTC
CASSLLGWDEQYF
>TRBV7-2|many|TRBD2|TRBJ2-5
TGTGCCAGCAGCTTAGTAGGGGGGGCTAGCGGGGGACAAGAGACCCAGTACTTC
CASSLVGGASGGQETQYF
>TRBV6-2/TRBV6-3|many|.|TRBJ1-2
TGTGCCAGCAGTACGACCCAGGAGAGATATGGCTACACCTTC
CASSTTQERYGYTF
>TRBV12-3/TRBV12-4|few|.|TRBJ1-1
TGTGCCAGCAGGACCCGACAGGCCTCGAACACTGAAGCTTTCTTT
CASRTRQASNTEAFF
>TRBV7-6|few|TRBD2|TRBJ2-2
TGTGCCAGCAGCTTAGTCCCACCGGGACTAGCGGGGGGGACCGGGGAGCTGTTTTTT
CASSLVPPGLAGGTGELFF
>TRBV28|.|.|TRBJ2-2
TGTGCCAGCAGTTCCCCTTTAAAACGGAACACCGGGGAGCTGTTTTTT
CASSSPLKRNTGELFF
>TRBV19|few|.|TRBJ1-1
TGTGCCAGTAGTATACTATCGGTCTTTAAGAACACTGAAGCTTTCTTT
CASSILSVFKNTEAFF
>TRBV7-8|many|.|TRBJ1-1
TGTGCCAGCAGCAGCAACCGGGACCCAGAAGCTTTCTTT
CASSSNRDPEAFF
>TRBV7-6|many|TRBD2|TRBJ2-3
TGTGCCAGCAGCTTAGAACTAGCGGGTGCTAGCACAGATACGCAGTATTTT
CASSLELAGASTDTQYF
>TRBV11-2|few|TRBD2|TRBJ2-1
TGTGCCAGCAGCTTAGCCGGACTAGCGGACAATGAGCAGTTCTTC
CASSLAGLADNEQFF
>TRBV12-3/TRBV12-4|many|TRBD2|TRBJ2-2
TGTGCCAGCAGTTCCCCGGGAGGGGGGCCAACCGGGGAGCTGTTTTTT
CASSSPGGGPTGELFF
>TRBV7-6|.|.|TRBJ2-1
TGTGCCAGCAGCTTACATTCGGTGGGAGGCCTCGGGGATGAGCAGTTCTTC
CASSLHSVGGLGDEQFF
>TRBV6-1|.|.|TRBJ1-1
TGTGCCAGCAGGGGAGCGGGAGGCACTGAAGCTTTCTTT
CASRGAGGTEAFF
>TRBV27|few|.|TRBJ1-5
TGTGCCAGCAGTGTAACGGTAAATCAGCCCCAGCATTTT
CASSVTVNQPQHF
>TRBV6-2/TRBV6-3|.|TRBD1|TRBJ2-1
TGTGCCAGCAGTTACTTACGACAGGGCCAAGCGTTTCCCTACAATGAGCAGTTCTTC
CASSYLRQGQAFPYNEQFF
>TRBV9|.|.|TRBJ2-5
TGTGCCAGCAGCGTAGGTGACGTCAGCCTCCAAGAGACCCAGTACTTC
CASSVGDVSLQETQYF
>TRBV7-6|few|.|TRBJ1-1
TGTGCCAGCAGCTTGCTTGAAGCTTTCTTT
CASSLLEAFF
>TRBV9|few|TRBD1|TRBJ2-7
TGTGCCAGCAGCTCAACCTCCGGGACAGGGGGGAAAGAGCAGTACTTC
CASSSTSGTGGKEQYF
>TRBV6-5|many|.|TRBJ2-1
TGTGCCAGCAGGACCCTTCGGGACTCGACCTTCAATGAGCAGTTCTTC
CASRTLRDSTFNEQFF
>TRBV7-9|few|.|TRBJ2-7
TGTGCCAGCAGCAAAAGGGACGAGCAGTACTTC
CASSKRDEQYF
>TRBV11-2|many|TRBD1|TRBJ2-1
TGTGCCAGCAGCACCGCCGGGACAGGGGTATACAATGAGCAGTTCTTC
CASSTAGTGVYNEQFF
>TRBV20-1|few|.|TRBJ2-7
TGCAGTGCTAGAGCTCTATCTAAAAACTACGAGCAGTACTTC
CSARALSKNYEQYF
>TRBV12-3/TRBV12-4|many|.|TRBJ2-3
TGTGCCAGCACCTTCCGGGATCGGTGGGATACGCAGTATTTT
CASTFRDRWDTQYF
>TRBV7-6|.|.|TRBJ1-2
TGTGCCAGCAGCTTAGTCAGGGAGGGTAATGGCTACACCTTC
CASSLVREGNGYTF
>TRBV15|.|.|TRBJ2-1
TGTGCCACCAGCCCGGACCGAATTGCCTACAATGAGCAGTTCTTC
CATSPDRIAYNEQFF
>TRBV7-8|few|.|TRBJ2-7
TGTGCCAGCAGCCGGGGGGCGGGAGAGCAGTACTTC
CASSRGAGEQYF
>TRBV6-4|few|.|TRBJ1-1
TGTGCCAGCAGTGACTCTCCCAGGGACACTGAAGCTTTCTTT
CASSDSPRDTEAFF
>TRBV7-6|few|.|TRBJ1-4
TGTGCCAGCAGCCCGGGCCAACAGGGCTTGGGAAAACTGTTTTTT
CASSPGQQGLGKLFF